The 6 T cell receptor beta chains below were found in one sample sequenced in a study of T-cell reconstitution after alpha-beta-depleted transplantation in children. Whole-study findings and limits: A year post-transplant, T-cell counts and diversity derived mostly from newly produced T cells.

The TCRbeta library was prepared with unique molecular identifiers. MiXCR, applied by TCRdb to the PCR reads, yields one record per CDR3 protein. The sample lists around 270,000 distinct CDR3 sequences, 6.5% to 9% seen once, with 8.5% to 9.5% in the top ten. No cognate antigen is known for these TCRs. Specimen: peripheral blood, collected 360 days after TCRalphabeta/CD19-depleted stem cell transplant. These receptors all come from a female patient between 2 and 10 years old who had a stem cell transplant for Fanconi anemia, so the T cells may come from the graft donor.

The rearrangement uses TRBV6-7 and TRBJ1-1, with D possibly being TRBD1 (6 bases). TRBV6-7 is an ORF for which the function is uncertain. This CDR3 has 13 residues. Trimming removed 0 bases from V and 10 bases from J, with 12 bases in between. The CDR3 DNA reads TGTGCCAGCAGTTACTCGCAGGGGCTCGGAGCTTTCTTT. Its translation is CASSYSQGLGAFF.

This clonotype occurred a few times. This chain links TRBV9 with TRBJ2-5, with 7 bases lining up with TRBD2. J lost 5 bases, V lost 5 bases, and 9 bases had no gene match. Germline CDR1 and CDR2: SGDLS and YYNGEE. The CDR3 totals 14 residues. The CDR3 protein is CASSSSGVWETQYF. CDR3 DNA sequence: TGTGCCAGCAGTTCCAGCGGGGTTTGGGAGACCCAGTACTTC.

The table lists this clonotype with many counts. The rearrangement uses TRBV12-3 or TRBV12-4 and TRBJ1-6, with 7 bases fitting TRBD1. V lost 6 bases to trimming and J lost 7 bases; unmatched junction nucleotides: 9. This CDR3 comprises 15 residues. For the CDR3, the DNA is TGTGCCAGCAGGGATCCGACAGGGACGAATTCACCCCTCCACTTT. Its translation: CASRDPTGTNSPLHF.

V gene TRBV21-1 combines with J gene TRBJ1-1; the tabulated D call, TRBD1, remains unverified against the DNA. TRBV21-1 is recorded as a pseudogene. This CDR3 comprises 13 residues. The CDR3 coding sequence is TGTGCCAGCAAAGTTCGGGACAGGGGAGAAGCTTTCTTT. Residues: CASKVRDRGEAFF.

This clonotype occurred many times. The rearrangement links TRBV5-6 to TRBJ2-1; D possibly corresponds to TRBD2 (6 bases). Germline CDR1 SGHDT, CDR2 YYEEEE. The CDR3 extends over 11 amino acids. Trimming cost V 4 bases and J 10 bases, with 9 bases left between them. The CDR3 region is CASSVGLEQFF. In DNA, the CDR3 is TGTGCCAGCAGCGTGGGACTGGAGCAGTTCTTC.

Note on this clonotype: This sequence may be a read error, since a much larger clone differs from it by one base. V is TRBV29-1 and J is TRBJ1-1, with a tentative D call TRBD1 (6 bases). The CDR3 spans 11 residues. The germline CDR1 and CDR2 sequences are SQVTM and ANQGSEA. Here the CDR3 reads CSVESGRGAYF. The CDR3 DNA is TGCAGCGTTGAATCCGGCAGGGGAGCTTACTTT.